A single T cell receptor (beta chain) is shown here with its context. Its specificity is unknown. These data come from a study of T-cell memory formation after mild COVID-19. A single record per CDR3 protein comes from TCRdb applying MiXCR to the 5' RACE reads. The table shows roughly 400,000 distinct CDR3 sequences, with less than 25% occurring only once. The CDR3 is 15 residues long. Trimming pared 0 bases from V and 3 bases from J, leaving 11 bases between. Looked up from germline, CDR1 is SGHRS and CDR2 is YFSETQ. Study-level points and caveats: Memory from before infection featured some responding clones, which suggests cross-reactive memory joined.

This sequence originates from an adult woman who had mild COVID-19 (a few samples of this study predate the infection). Cell type and time point are not known. The chain joins TRBV5-1 to TRBJ2-3; D may be TRBD1 or TRBD2 (5 bases each). The sequenced sample was PBMCs or a T cell subset sorted from them (not recorded which). Written as DNA, the CDR3 is TGCGCCAGCAGCTTGGTGGGGGTCATAACAGATACGCAGTATTTT. This gives the protein CASSLVGVITDTQYF. The full variable domain, in which reference TRBV5-1 and TRBJ2-3 provide the parts outside the CDR3, is KAGVTQTPRYLIKTRGQQVTLSCSPISGHRSVSWYQQTPGQGLQFLFEYFSETQRNKGNFPGRFSGRQFSNSRSEMNVSTLELGDSALYLCASSLVGVITDTQYFGPGTRLTVL.